One sample yielded the 3 T cell receptor beta chains listed below, sequenced in a study of OX40 agonist ivuxolimab in advanced cancers. Data came from immunoSEQ multiplex PCR; TCRdb stores just in-frame clones and leaves some out. The sample carries some 60,000 clones, about nine tenths recorded once. The source material was CD4+ or CD8+ T cells sorted from blood, sampled in a trial of the OX40 agonist ivuxolimab. The receptors originated from an adult with an advanced solid tumor such as melanoma, head and neck, liver or kidney cancer.

This chain connects TRBV4-3 to TRBJ2-1; D not certain. The CDR3 runs 16 residues. Germline CDR1 and CDR2: LGHNA and YSLEER. Trimming took 0 bases from V and 10 from J, leaving 19 bases between them. The CDR3 sequence: CASSQDRVRSSGEQFF. The DNA for the CDR3 is TGCGCCAGCAGCCAAGATCGGGTGCGGTCCTCCGGAGAGCAGTTCTTC.

The rearrangement uses TRBV28 and TRBJ1-1, with D possibly TRBD1 on 6 matching bases. The CDR3 has 15 residues. The V end lost 6 bases, the J end lost 1 base, and 15 bases lay between the germline ends. CDR1 and CDR2 from the germline V gene are MDHEN and SYDVKM. This CDR3 reads CASRVSGHRNTEAFF. The CDR3 bases are TGTGCCAGCAGGGTATCGGGACACAGGAACACTGAAGCTTTCTTT.

This clone was picked up one time. The chain uses TRBV15 and TRBJ2-3; 10 positions agree with TRBD2. CDR1 and CDR2 from the germline V gene are LNHNV and YYDKDF (reference sequence). With V trimmed by 3 bases and J by 0 bases, 9 bases remained unmatched. The CDR3 sequence is 18 residues long. The CDR3 reads CATSRVLGLAFSTDTQYF. The CDR3 DNA is TGTGCCACCAGCAGGGTTTTGGGACTAGCGTTTAGCACAGATACGCAGTATTTT.